The sequence of this TCR beta chain was determined in a study of blood T cell repertoires in COVID-19. In the study overall: Samples representing acute and convalescent COVID-19 were sourced from the United States, Italy and Spain.

This CDR3 contains 14 residues. Germline values: CDR1 MNHEY, CDR2 SVGAGI. The V end was cut by 5 bases, the J end by 7 bases, with 17 bases between. TCRdb's copy holds only in-frame clones and misses some; the assay was immunoSEQ multiplex PCR. The table includes 50,000 or so clones, 65% to 80% detected once. Sequencing was carried out using peripheral blood. The clonotype originates from a human donor with active or convalescent COVID-19. The donor label of this sample is uncertain. This chain joins TRBV6-5 and TRBJ1-1; D not resolved. CDR3 amino acids: CASSTTEGYNEAFF. CDR3 nucleotides: TGTGCCAGCAGTACGACGGAGGGATATAATGAAGCTTTCTTT.